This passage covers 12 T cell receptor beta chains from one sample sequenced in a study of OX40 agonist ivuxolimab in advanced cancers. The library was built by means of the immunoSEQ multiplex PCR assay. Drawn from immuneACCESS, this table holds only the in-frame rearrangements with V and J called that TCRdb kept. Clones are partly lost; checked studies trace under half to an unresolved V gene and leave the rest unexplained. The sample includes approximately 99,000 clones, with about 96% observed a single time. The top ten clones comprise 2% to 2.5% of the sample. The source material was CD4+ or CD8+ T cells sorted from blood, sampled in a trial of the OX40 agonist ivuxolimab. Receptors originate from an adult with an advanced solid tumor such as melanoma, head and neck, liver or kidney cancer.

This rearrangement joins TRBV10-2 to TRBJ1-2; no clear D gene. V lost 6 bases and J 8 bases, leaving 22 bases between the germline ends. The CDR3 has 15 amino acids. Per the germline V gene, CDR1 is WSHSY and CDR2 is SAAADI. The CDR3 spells CASSPAASSLGGYTF. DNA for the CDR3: TGCGCCAGCAGCCCCGCCGCCTCCTCTCTCGGGGGCTACACCTTC.

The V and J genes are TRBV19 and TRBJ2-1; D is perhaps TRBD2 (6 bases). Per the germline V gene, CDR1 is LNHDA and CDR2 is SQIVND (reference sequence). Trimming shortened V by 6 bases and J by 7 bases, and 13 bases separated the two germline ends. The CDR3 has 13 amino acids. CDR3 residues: CASSPNRGNEQFF. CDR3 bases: TGTGCCAGTAGCCCTAACCGGGGGAATGAGCAGTTCTTC.

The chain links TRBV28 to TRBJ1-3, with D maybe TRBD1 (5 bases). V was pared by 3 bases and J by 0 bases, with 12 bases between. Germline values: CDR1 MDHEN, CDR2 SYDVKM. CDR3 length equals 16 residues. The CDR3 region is CASSFSGMSSGNTIYF. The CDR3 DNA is TGTGCCAGCAGTTTTTCAGGGATGAGCTCTGGAAACACCATATATTTT.

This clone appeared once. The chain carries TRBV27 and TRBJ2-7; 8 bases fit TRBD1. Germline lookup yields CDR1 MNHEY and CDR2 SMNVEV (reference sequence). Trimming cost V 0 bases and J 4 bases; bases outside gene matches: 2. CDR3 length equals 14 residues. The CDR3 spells CASSLSRGPYEQYF. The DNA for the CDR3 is TGTGCCAGCAGTTTATCCAGGGGGCCTTACGAGCAGTACTTC.

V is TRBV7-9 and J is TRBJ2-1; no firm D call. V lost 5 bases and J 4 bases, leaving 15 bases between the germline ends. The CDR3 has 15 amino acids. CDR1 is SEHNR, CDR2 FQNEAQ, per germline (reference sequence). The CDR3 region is CASSPYVAPYNEQFF. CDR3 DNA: TGTGCCAGCAGCCCTTACGTGGCCCCGTACAATGAGCAGTTCTTC.

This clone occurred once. CDR3: CASSLGGTGGMGEQFF. CDR3 nucleotides: TGTGCCAGCAGCCTGGGTGGGACAGGGGGCATGGGAGAGCAGTTCTTC. The chain links TRBV9 to TRBJ2-1; 12 nucleotides match TRBD1. CDR3 length: 16 amino acids. V dropped 4 bases and J dropped 10; count of bases not matched to a gene: 12. Per the germline V gene, CDR1 is SGDLS and CDR2 is YYNGEE.

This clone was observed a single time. The CDR3 loop is CASQQGIDTDTQYF. The CDR3 nucleotides are TGTGCCAGCCAGCAGGGGATTGACACAGATACGCAGTATTTT. The J gene is TRBJ2-3, the V gene TRBV7-2; TRBD1 is a possible D gene (6 bases). CDR1 SGHTA and CDR2 FQGNSA come from the germline V gene. Trimming stripped 8 bases from V and 2 bases from J, with 14 bases between. The CDR3 covers 14 residues.

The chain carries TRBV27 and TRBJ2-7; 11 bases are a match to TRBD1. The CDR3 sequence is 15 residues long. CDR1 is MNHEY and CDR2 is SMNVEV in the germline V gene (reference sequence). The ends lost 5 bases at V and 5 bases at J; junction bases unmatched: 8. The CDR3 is CASSDGQGAINEQYF. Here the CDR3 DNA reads TGTGCCAGCAGTGACGGACAGGGGGCTATCAACGAGCAGTACTTC.

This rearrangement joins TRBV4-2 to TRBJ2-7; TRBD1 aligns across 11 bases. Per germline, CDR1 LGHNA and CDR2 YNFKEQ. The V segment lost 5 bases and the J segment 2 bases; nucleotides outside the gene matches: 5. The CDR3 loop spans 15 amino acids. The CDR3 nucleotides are TGTGCCAGCAGCGGGGGACAGGGGGTTACCTACGAGCAGTACTTC. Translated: CASSGGQGVTYEQYF.

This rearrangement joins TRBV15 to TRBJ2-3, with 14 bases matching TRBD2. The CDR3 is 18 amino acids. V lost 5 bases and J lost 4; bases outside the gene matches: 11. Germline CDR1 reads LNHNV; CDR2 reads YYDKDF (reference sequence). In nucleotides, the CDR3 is TGTGCCACCAGCTCGGTCCCGGGACTAGCGGGGGAGGCAGATACGCAGTATTTT. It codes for CATSSVPGLAGEADTQYF.

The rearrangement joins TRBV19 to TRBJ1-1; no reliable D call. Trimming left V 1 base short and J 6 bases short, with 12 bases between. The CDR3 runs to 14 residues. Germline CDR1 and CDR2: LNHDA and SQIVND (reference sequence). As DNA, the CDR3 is TGTGCCAGTAGTATAGCATCGAGGGCCCCTGAAGCTTTCTTT. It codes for CASSIASRAPEAFF. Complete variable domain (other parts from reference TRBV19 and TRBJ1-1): DGGITQSPKYLFRKEGQNVTLSCEQNLNHDAMYWYRQDPGQGLRLIYYSQIVNDFQKGDIAEGYSVSREKKESFPLTVTSAQKNPTAFYLCASSIASRAPEAFFGQGTRLTVV.

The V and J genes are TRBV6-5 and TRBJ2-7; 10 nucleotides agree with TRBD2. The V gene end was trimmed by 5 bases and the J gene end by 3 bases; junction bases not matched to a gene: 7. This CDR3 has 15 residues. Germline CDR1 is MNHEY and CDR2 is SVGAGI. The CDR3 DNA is TGTGCCAGCAGTGCCGCCGGGACTAGCGACTACGAGCAGTACTTC. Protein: CASSAAGTSDYEQYF.